These 9 T cell receptor beta chains came from one sample sequenced in a study of cytomegalovirus exposure and HLA in healthy donors. Assay used: immunoSEQ multiplex PCR; TCRdb lists only in-frame clones, some missing. The data show about 180,000 clones, roughly 85% seen once. Sequenced material: PBMCs. The receptor set was obtained from a man aged 18 to 29 in good health and CMV-seropositive.

This clone was found once. The V and J genes are TRBV9 and TRBJ1-1; D is uncertain. The germline V and J ends were trimmed by 2 bases and 0 bases, with 8 bases remaining between them. This CDR3 spans 14 amino acids. Per germline, CDR1 SGDLS and CDR2 YYNGEE. The CDR3 DNA reads as TGTGCCAGCAGCGTCGGTAGCATGAACACTGAAGCTTTCTTT. This gives the protein CASSVGSMNTEAFF. Supplemented by reference TRBV9 and TRBJ1-1, the full variable domain reads DSGVTQTPKHLITATGQRVTLRCSPRSGDLSVYWYQQSLDQGLQFLIQYYNGEERAKGNILERFSAQQFPDLHSELNLSSLELGDSALYFCASSVGSMNTEAFFGQGTRLTVV.

The rearrangement uses TRBV27 and TRBJ2-7; 12 nucleotides align to TRBD2. V dropped 5 bases and J dropped 3; count of bases not matched to a gene: 14. CDR3 length: 18 residues. The germline V gene has CDR1 MNHEY and CDR2 SMNVEV (reference sequence). The CDR3: CASSPIRGLLAGGYEQYF. The DNA for the CDR3 is TGTGCCAGCAGTCCCATCCGGGGGTTACTAGCGGGAGGCTACGAGCAGTACTTC.

The V call is TRBV29-1, the J call TRBJ1-1; D call uncertain. This CDR3 region has 13 residues. Germline values: CDR1 SQVTM, CDR2 ANQGSEA. V was shortened by 0 bases and J by 6 bases, with 11 bases between the two germline ends. The chain's CDR3 is CSVEEARLAEAFF. The CDR3 bases are TGCAGCGTTGAAGAGGCCAGGTTGGCTGAAGCTTTCTTT.

A few counts support this clone. V gene TRBV4-2 combines with J gene TRBJ1-2, with 7 positions matching TRBD1. V dropped 4 bases and J dropped 6; count of bases not matched to a gene: 11. This CDR3 spans 15 amino acids. Germline-derived CDR1 and CDR2 are LGHNA and YNFKEQ. In nucleotides, the CDR3 is TGTGCCAGCAGCCCGCCCGGACAGGAGGGGCATGGCTACACCTTC. Translating it yields CASSPPGQEGHGYTF.

V is TRBV7-3 and J is TRBJ2-1; TRBD2 agrees at 8 bases. Germline V CDR1 and CDR2: SGHTA, FQGTGA. V lost 0 bases and J lost 7; bases outside the gene matches: 2. This CDR3 contains 14 residues. CDR3 sequence: CASSLTGGENEQFF. The CDR3 DNA sequence: TGTGCCAGCAGCTTAACCGGGGGGGAGAATGAGCAGTTCTTC.

The CDR3 is CASSVGQVSGNTIYF. The CDR3 DNA reads TGTGCCAGCAGCGTAGGCCAGGTCTCTGGAAACACCATATATTTT. This sequence joins TRBV9 and TRBJ1-3; D gene unclear. Germline V gives CDR1 SGDLS, CDR2 YYNGEE. V was cut by 0 bases and J by 0 bases, with 7 bases left in between. This CDR3 spans 15 amino acids.

The CDR3 is CASSSLGGTGTYEQYF. CDR3 DNA: TGTGCCAGCAGCTCCTTAGGGGGGACAGGCACCTACGAGCAGTACTTC. The chain employs TRBV7-3 and TRBJ2-7; 8 bases fit TRBD1. Unmatched junction bases numbered 10, after V lost 4 bases and J lost 2 bases. The CDR3 extends over 16 amino acids. The germline V gene has CDR1 SGHTA and CDR2 FQGTGA.

The chain has TRBV4-1 and TRBJ1-2; 7 bases fit TRBD1. The CDR3 totals 15 residues. From germline, CDR1 is MGHRA and CDR2 YSYEKL. With 6 bases clipped from V and 2 bases from J, the junction kept 9 bases outside the gene matches. The DNA for the CDR3 is TGCGCCAGCAGTCCCCCGGACAGGCGCAACTATGGCTACACCTTC. Amino acids: CASSPPDRRNYGYTF.

This chain connects TRBV5-6 to TRBJ1-2, with 7 bases fitting TRBD1. There are 14 residues in the CDR3. V was pared by 2 bases and J by 3 bases, with 4 bases of the junction left unmatched. Germline V gene data show CDR1 as SGHDT and CDR2 as YYEEEE. The CDR3 is CASSLPQGYYGYTF. Here the CDR3 DNA reads TGTGCCAGCAGCTTACCACAGGGGTACTATGGCTACACCTTC.